This T cell receptor (beta chain) derives from a study of T cells after yellow fever vaccination. The germline CDR1 and CDR2 sequences are SGHRS and YFSETQ. The V gene end was trimmed by 5 bases and the J gene end by 5 bases; junction bases not matched to a gene: 10. CDR3 length: 17 residues. In its sample, this clonotype was seen a few times. Its antigen is unidentified. A single record per CDR3 protein comes from TCRdb applying MiXCR to the 5' RACE reads. Here the sample spans around 500,000 distinct CDR3 sequences, 21% being singletons. Study results and caveats: Contaminating bulk clonotypes could be abundant in FACS-sorted repertoires. Clones that expanded after primary vaccination mostly reappeared after the booster (just under 98% CD4, 88% CD8).

The chain recombines TRBV5-1 with TRBJ2-5; 15 nucleotides agree with TRBD2. The clonotype was recovered from a man aged 18 to 30 who received the YFV17D yellow fever vaccine. This specimen was PBMCs, taken roughly 20 days after the first yellow fever vaccination. Written as DNA, the CDR3 is TGCGCCAGCAGACTGGGAGGACTAGCGGGGGGGCAGGAGACCCAGTACTTC. This gives the protein CASRLGGLAGGQETQYF. Complete variable domain (other parts from reference TRBV5-1 and TRBJ2-5): KAGVTQTPRYLIKTRGQQVTLSCSPISGHRSVSWYQQTPGQGLQFLFEYFSETQRNKGNFPGRFSGRQFSNSRSEMNVSTLELGDSALYLCASRLGGLAGGQETQYFGPGTRLLVL.